The TCR beta chain under discussion was sequenced for a study of T cell responses to AZD1222 COVID-19 vaccine. Profiled with immunoSEQ multiplex PCR; TCRdb holds only in-frame clones, not every one. The sample has about 130,000 clones, around 92% seen once. This specimen was peripheral blood, taken 28 days after the second AZD1222 dose. The origin of this receptor is an adult who received the AZD1222 COVID-19 vaccine.

The CDR3, as DNA: TGTGCCATCAGAGGGGACCGAGAGACCCAGTACTTC. This codes for CAIRGDRETQYF. The chain employs TRBV10-3 and TRBJ2-5; D is possibly TRBD1 or TRBD2 (5 bases each). Germline-derived CDR1 and CDR2 are ENHRY and SYGVKD. V was pared by 6 bases and J by 4 bases, with 9 bases between. This CDR3 is 12 amino acids long.